This T cell receptor beta chain originates from a study of OX40 agonist ivuxolimab in advanced cancers. Looking at the study overall: Ivuxolimab was administered intravenously to patients at 0.01 to 10 mg/kg every 2 weeks.

The assay was immunoSEQ multiplex PCR, and TCRdb's table has in-frame clones only and misses some. The sample carries approximately 41,000 clones, 80% to 90% recorded once. The CDR3 covers 16 residues. Trimming cost V 0 bases and J 4 bases, with 15 bases left between them. The germline CDR1 and CDR2 sequences are SGHDN and FVKESK. This chain links TRBV14 with TRBJ1-2, with TRBD1 as a possible D gene (6 bases). The input for sequencing was CD4+ or CD8+ T cells sorted from blood, taken in a trial of the OX40 agonist ivuxolimab. This TCR was recovered from an adult with an advanced solid tumor such as melanoma, head and neck, liver or kidney cancer. CDR3 nucleotides: TGTGCCAGCAGCCAAGATCACTTTGGGGGCTCCTATGGCTACACCTTC. It codes for CASSQDHFGGSYGYTF.